This paragraph covers one TCR beta chain sequence. Its antigen is not known. The junction shows a germline mismatch at one end, possibly a read error. The record originates from a study of cytomegalovirus exposure and HLA in healthy donors. CDR3 size: 16 residues. Per the germline V gene, CDR1 is GTSNPN and CDR2 is SVGIG (reference sequence). General study points: Most subjects had HLA-A and HLA-B alleles reportedly predicted accurately by TCR beta sequences. Per a prior analysis, the majority of TCR beta V segments were productive roughly 87% or roughly 30% of the time.

The PCR had 60 Vbeta and 13 Jbeta primers. Libraries were prepared by immunoSEQ multiplex PCR; TCRdb keeps only in-frame clonotypes and omits some of them. Counted here are around 150,000 clones, about 80% occurring once; the ten biggest clones make up approximately 7%. Unrecorded immune exposure was likely among donors, who were nominally healthy when sampled. The sequenced sample was PBMCs. The chain couples TRBV30 to TRBJ1-4, with no clear D. This receptor was taken from a man aged 40-49 years in good health and CMV-seropositive. DNA of the CDR3: TGTGCCTGGAGTGATGGAGGCGAGGCGGGTAATCAAAAACTGTTTTTT. It is translated as CAWSDGGEAGNQKLFF.